This T cell receptor (beta chain) was obtained from a study of blood T cell repertoires in COVID-19. Study-level background: Samples came from the United States, Italy and Spain, spanning acute and convalescent COVID-19.

Germline V lookup: CDR1 SGHKS, CDR2 YYEKEE (reference sequence). V was clipped by 3 bases and J by 6 bases, with 19 bases between them. The CDR3 spans 16 residues. Enrollees, roughly 18 to 89 years old, lived in about two dozen US areas. Two consecutive negative NP/OP PCR tests, clearance, or resolved symptoms defined Cohort 3 recovery. Sequencing was performed with immunoSEQ multiplex PCR; in TCRdb, only in-frame clones are kept and a portion is missing. The sample shows roughly 310,000 clones, about 88% of them seen only once. This rearrangement joins TRBV5-5 to TRBJ1-5; D gene unclear. The sample comprised PBMCs or T cells enriched from blood (not recorded which). The TCR originated in a woman aged 40 to 55 who had recovered from COVID-19. CDR3 loop: CASSSLRVDYSQPQHF. CDR3 DNA: TGTGCCAGCAGCTCCCTTAGGGTGGACTATAGTCAGCCCCAGCATTTT.